These 9 T cell receptor beta chains originate from one sample sequenced in a study of T cell changes during pregnancy in multiple sclerosis. Data came from immunoSEQ multiplex PCR; TCRdb stores just in-frame clones and leaves some out. The table records around 83,000 clones, approximately 90% of them present only once. The sample consisted of CD4+ T cells from peripheral blood mononuclear cells, taken in the second trimester of pregnancy. The receptor set was obtained from a female donor with multiple sclerosis, enrolled in a pregnancy study.

The V call is TRBV9, the J call TRBJ1-4; 8 nucleotides align to TRBD1. Germline V lookup: CDR1 SGDLS, CDR2 YYNGEE. The CDR3 is 15 residues long. With V trimmed by 0 bases and J by 7 bases, 5 bases remained unmatched. The CDR3 bases are TGTGCCAGCAGCGTAGACAGGGGGTCAGGTGAAAAACTGTTTTTT. Its protein is CASSVDRGSGEKLFF.

This clone has a handful of counts. J is TRBJ2-5 and V is TRBV28; the match to TRBD1 covers 9 bases. This CDR3 comprises 15 residues. The ends lost 5 bases at V and 4 bases at J; junction bases unmatched: 8. Germline CDR1 MDHEN, CDR2 SYDVKM. DNA for the CDR3: TGTGCCAGCAGTCCACCCGGACAGGGGTTAGAGACCCAGTACTTC. Amino acids: CASSPPGQGLETQYF.

The rearrangement links TRBV19 to TRBJ1-5; D remains ambiguous. The CDR3 is 14 amino acids. Germline V lookup: CDR1 LNHDA, CDR2 SQIVND (reference sequence). Trimming stripped 3 bases from V and 7 bases from J, with 13 bases between. CDR3 sequence: CASSIVLGGQPQHF. CDR3 nucleotide sequence: TGTGCCAGTAGTATTGTCCTGGGAGGCCAGCCCCAGCATTTT.

The chain is built from TRBV5-4 and TRBJ1-2, with 10 nucleotides matching TRBD1. Germline CDR1 is SGHNT and CDR2 is YYREEE (reference sequence). The CDR3 runs 15 residues. Trimming at V came to 4 bases and at J to 2 bases, leaving 5 bases not matched to a gene. CDR3 amino acids: CASSLPGQGNYGYTF. The CDR3 bases are TGTGCCAGCAGCCTTCCGGGACAGGGGAACTATGGCTACACCTTC.

The V and J genes are TRBV11-2 and TRBJ2-1; D perhaps matches TRBD1 (7 bases). Germline V gene data show CDR1 as SGHAT and CDR2 as FQNNGV. Between the trimmed V and J ends, which lost 0 bases and 4 bases, there was a span of 13 bases. CDR3 length: 16 amino acids. CDR3 bases: TGTGCCAGCAGCTTAGAACGCAGGGGGGCGTACAATGAGCAGTTCTTC. This encodes CASSLERRGAYNEQFF. Using reference TRBV11-2 and TRBJ2-1 for the parts outside the CDR3, the full variable domain is EAGVAQSPRYKIIEKRQSVAFWCNPISGHATLYWYQQILGQGPKLLIQFQNNGVVDDSQLPKDRFSAERLKGVDSTLKIQPAKLEDSAVYLCASSLERRGAYNEQFFGPGTRLTVL.

The gene calls are TRBV15 and TRBJ1-2; 7 bases map to TRBD1. Per the germline V gene, CDR1 is LNHNV and CDR2 is YYDKDF (reference sequence). The CDR3 is 15 residues long. The V segment lost 3 bases and the J segment 7 bases; nucleotides outside the gene matches: 11. The CDR3 DNA follows: TGTGCCACCAGCAGCCGGGGAGACTCAGGGGGTGGCTACACCTTC. As protein: CATSSRGDSGGGYTF.

The V call is TRBV28, the J call TRBJ2-3, with 12 nucleotides matching TRBD2. Trimming removed 5 bases from V and 2 bases from J; junction bases left unmatched: 8. Germline loops: CDR1 MDHEN, CDR2 SYDVKM. The CDR3 length is 17 residues. This CDR3 reads CASSMTGLAGPTDTQYF. The CDR3 DNA is TGTGCCAGCAGTATGACCGGACTAGCGGGGCCCACAGATACGCAGTATTTT.

The rearrangement joins TRBV19 to TRBJ2-1; TRBD1 is a possible D gene (5 bases). The V gene's germline CDR1 is LNHDA and CDR2 SQIVND (reference sequence). V was cut by 3 bases and J by 7 bases, with 19 bases left in between. The CDR3 covers 16 residues. In nucleotides, the CDR3 is TGTGCCAGTAGTATCGGACACCCCGCCCCCGTGAATGAGCAGTTCTTC. It translates to CASSIGHPAPVNEQFF. Looking up the rest from reference TRBV19 and TRBJ2-1 gives the full variable domain: DGGITQSPKYLFRKEGQNVTLSCEQNLNHDAMYWYRQDPGQGLRLIYYSQIVNDFQKGDIAEGYSVSREKKESFPLTVTSAQKNPTAFYLCASSIGHPAPVNEQFFGPGTRLTVL.

The gene calls are TRBV5-6 and TRBJ2-2; 11 nucleotides align to TRBD1. Germline CDR1 SGHDT, CDR2 YYEEEE. This CDR3 spans 17 amino acids. Trimming at V came to 3 bases and at J to 1 base, leaving 5 bases not matched to a gene. The CDR3: CASSSTDRGLNTGELFF. The CDR3 region has the DNA TGTGCCAGCAGCTCGACGGACAGGGGGCTGAACACCGGGGAGCTGTTTTTT.